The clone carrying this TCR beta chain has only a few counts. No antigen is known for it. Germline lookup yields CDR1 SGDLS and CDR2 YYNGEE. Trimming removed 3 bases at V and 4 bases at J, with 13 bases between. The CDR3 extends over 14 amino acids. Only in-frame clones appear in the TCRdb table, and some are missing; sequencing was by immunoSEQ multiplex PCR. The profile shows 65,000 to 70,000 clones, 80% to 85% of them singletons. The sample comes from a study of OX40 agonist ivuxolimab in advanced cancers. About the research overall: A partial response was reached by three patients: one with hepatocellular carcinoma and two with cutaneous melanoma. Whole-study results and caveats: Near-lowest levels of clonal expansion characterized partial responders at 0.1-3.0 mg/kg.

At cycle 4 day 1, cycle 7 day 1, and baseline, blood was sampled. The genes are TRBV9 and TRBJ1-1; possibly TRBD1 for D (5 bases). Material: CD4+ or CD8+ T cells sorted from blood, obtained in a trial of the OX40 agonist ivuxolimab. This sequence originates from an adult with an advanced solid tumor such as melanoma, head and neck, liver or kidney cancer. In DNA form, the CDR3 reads TGTGCCAGCAGCGAAGCCAGGGTCGTCACTGAAGCTTTCTTT. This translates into CASSEARVVTEAFF.